This TCR beta chain was retrieved from a study of shared clonotypes between healthy human individuals (dated by TCRdb to between 2020 and 2021). Concerning the study at large: The cohort included three men and a couple of women between 18 and 49 years of age. The study deeply sequenced blood TCR repertoires of five healthy adults to estimate repertoire size and the extent of clonotype sharing between individuals. To increase sequencing depth and limit assay-specific biases, different laboratories used diverse techniques to prepare libraries and sequence TCR repertoires. Per donor, leukapheresis produced somewhere between about 0.94 and 9.5 billion PBMCs. What the study reported, not specific to this receptor: Because the study included a small number of donors, the genetic and exposure-history diversity represented was limited. Sampling was restricted to blood, and TCR repertoires in tissue are likely to differ from TCR repertoires in blood. Based on pairwise subsampling, the degree of clonotype sharing among donors was expected to be affected by sequencing depth.

Healthy HIV-negative adults with no recently reported acute infections or vaccinations were included as donors. Every donor was a Caucasian adult residing in Nashville, Tennessee, USA. For unsorted samples, 90 million or so PBMCs were counted, and genomic DNA was extracted using the QIAamp DNA Blood Mini kit. Blood was collected by leukapheresis, and PBMCs were isolated by Ficoll-Histopaque density gradient centrifugation and then cryopreserved in liquid nitrogen vapor phase. Remarks on this clone: The specificity of this receptor is unknown. Base qualities are not at hand, and no much larger clone is one base apart.

TCR CDR3 regions were amplified from genomic DNA by multiplex PCR using the deep immunoSEQ assay. Extracted genomic DNA from each cell subset was distributed evenly across all wells of several immunoSEQ 96-well plates, and each plate was treated as a replicate. Each replicate PCR for unsorted PBMC received roughly 290 ng genomic DNA, equal to about 30,000 T cell genomes. Ten immunoSEQ deep assay plates were used to sequence the unsorted PBMC genomic DNA. Purified libraries were quantified with a Qubit 3.0 fluorometer, sized on a Bioanalyzer 2100, and re-quantified with the KAPA Library Quantification kit. Every immunoSEQ 96-well plate was sequenced on a separate single-read 150-cycle Illumina NextSeq 550 flow cell. The authors' analysis ran thus. Because only junctional sequences without quality scores were contained in the immunoSEQ output, filtering matching that applied to full-length reads could not be performed. Sequences were annotated with PyIR, a Python wrapper for IgBLAST v1.9, and V/J genes and CDR3 were assigned using IMGT germline references. Reads were removed for weak V/J assignments (E-value above 1e-6), missing CDR3, stop codons, out-of-frame junctions, or ambiguous translated residues. V3J clonotypes were defined as sequences sharing an identical inferred V gene, J gene, and CDR3 amino acid sequence. To compute the percentage overlap between repertoires, the number of shared unique clonotypes was divided by the size of the smaller repertoire. Repertoire richness was assessed with RTK rarefaction, the Chao1 estimator, and Recon v2.1 estimates of unobserved clonotypes. TCRdb holds this immuneACCESS table with in-frame rearrangements only. Some clones are missing; in checked studies, unresolved V genes explain under half, and the rest has no known cause. Clone size and the V and J calls come from that table; the DNA yielded D and trimming. The sample table holds hundreds of thousands of clones, of which roughly 80% were seen once. The biggest ten clones account for under 15% of the sample.

Deletion took 1 base off V and 6 bases off J, with a span of 10 bases between the germline ends. CDR1 and CDR2 are read off the germline V gene as SGHTA and FQGNSA. Its CDR3 holds 13 amino acids, cysteine through phenylalanine. CDR3 DNA only is kept here, 39 bases in frame from base 1. Rearrangement joined TRBV7-2 to TRBJ2-7; a confident D gene designation cannot be given. The specimen was PBMCs. This receptor was taken from a woman between 40 and 55 years old in good health. Some clones in this sample may be carry-over from other donors' samples. The encoded CDR3 is CASSLVGETEQYF. The nucleotide sequence reads TGTGCCAGCAGCTTAGTGGGCGAGACCGAGCAGTACTTC.